Below are 11 T cell receptor beta chains sequenced from a single sample in a study of CD8+ T cells in alopecia areata. cDNA prepared by RNA extraction and subsequent reverse transcription served as the template for sequencing. Profiling relied on immunoSEQ multiplex PCR, and the TCRdb table lists in-frame clones only, not all of them. The sample has about 270,000 clones, 60% seen once. The treatment: oral pan-JAK inhibitor, 5-10 mg twice daily. Sequencing was performed on CD4+ T cells sorted from blood, taken around week 53, from a patient treated with tofacitinib. The source is a human donor with alopecia areata.

This chain connects TRBV29-1 to TRBJ1-2, with a weak D call TRBD1 (6 bases). V was shortened by 5 bases and J by 2 bases, with 15 bases between the two germline ends. Germline V gene lookup returns CDR1 SQVTM and CDR2 ANQGSEA. The CDR3 extends over 14 amino acids. The CDR3 bases are TGCAGCGTTTTACAGGGTATCGGGAACTATGGCTACACCTTC. Residues: CSVLQGIGNYGYTF.

The V call is TRBV7-2, the J call TRBJ2-1; TRBD1 matches 9 bases. CDR1 and CDR2 from the germline V gene are SGHTA and FQGNSA. The V gene end was trimmed by 3 bases and the J gene end by 0 bases; junction bases not matched to a gene: 3. This CDR3 has 16 residues. CDR3 protein: CASSFGQGSSYNEQFF. CDR3 DNA sequence: TGTGCCAGCAGCTTCGGACAGGGGAGCTCCTACAATGAGCAGTTCTTC.

The table lists this clone with a few counts. The chain employs TRBV30 and TRBJ2-3; the D is unclear. CDR1 and CDR2 from the germline V gene are GTSNPN and SVGIG (reference sequence). The CDR3 runs to 13 residues. V dropped 7 bases and J dropped 0 bases, with 11 bases sitting between them. CDR3 residues: CAFRAASTDTQYF. Written as DNA, the CDR3 is TGTGCCTTCCGGGCAGCTAGCACAGATACGCAGTATTTT.

The rearrangement links TRBV7-8 to TRBJ2-5; unclear D gene. The CDR3 contains 17 residues. The V gene's germline CDR1 is SGHVS and CDR2 FQNEAQ. The V end was cut by 5 bases, the J end by 1 base, with 20 bases between. The CDR3 DNA reads TGTGCCAGCAGCCCCCGGCCAATACCACGTTCCCAAGAGACCCAGTACTTC. It yields the protein CASSPRPIPRSQETQYF. Supplemented by reference TRBV7-8 and TRBJ2-5, the full variable domain reads GAGVSQSPRYKVAKRGQDVALRCDPISGHVSLFWYQQALGQGPEFLTYFQNEAQLDKSGLPSDRFFAERPEGSVSTLKIQRTQQEDSAVYLCASSPRPIPRSQETQYFGPGTRLLVL.

J is TRBJ2-1 and V is TRBV4-3, with D tentatively TRBD1 or TRBD2 (6 bases each). With 0 bases removed from V and 4 bases from J, the gap between germline ends came to 16 bases. This CDR3 spans 17 amino acids. The V gene's germline CDR1 is LGHNA and CDR2 YSLEER. The CDR3 bases are TGCGCCAGCAGCCAAGATCTGGGGGGACACCGTTACAATGAGCAGTTCTTC. As protein: CASSQDLGGHRYNEQFF.

The rearrangement links TRBV6-5 to TRBJ2-7, with 9 nucleotides matching TRBD1. The J segment lost 3 bases and the V segment lost 2 bases, leaving 2 bases of the junction unmatched. The germline CDR1 and CDR2 sequences are MNHEY and SVGAGI. The CDR3 has 14 amino acids. The CDR3: CASSYGTGHYEQYF. CDR3 bases: TGTGCCAGCAGTTACGGGACAGGGCACTACGAGCAGTACTTC.

The chain couples TRBV21-1 to TRBJ2-5; the DNA was not compared with TRBD1, the D call given in the table. TRBV21-1 has pseudogene status. The CDR3 loop spans 16 amino acids. The CDR3 nucleotides read TGTGCCAGCAGCAAAAAGACAGGGGGCGCGGGGGAGACCCAGTACTTC. This sequence encodes CASSKKTGGAGETQYF.

This rearrangement joins TRBV9 to TRBJ2-7, with D possibly being TRBD1 (6 bases). The CDR3 is 16 residues long. V lost 0 bases to trimming and J lost 6 bases, with 19 bases between them. The V gene's germline CDR1 is SGDLS and CDR2 YYNGEE. For the CDR3, the DNA is TGTGCCAGCAGCGTAGGGCAGGGGTCAGGATTTGGCGAGCAGTACTTC. It encodes CASSVGQGSGFGEQYF.

This chain uses TRBV14 with TRBJ1-2; D ambiguous. Germline-derived CDR1 and CDR2 are SGHDN and FVKESK. Trimming shortened V by 0 bases and J by 5 bases, and 7 bases separated the two germline ends. The CDR3 consists of 13 residues. The CDR3 DNA reads TGTGCCAGCAGCCAAGAGGGTTGGTATGGCTACACCTTC. Protein: CASSQEGWYGYTF.

This clone was seen more than once but under ten times. The V gene is TRBV21-1, the J gene TRBJ2-7; TRBD1, as called in the table, went unchecked against the DNA. TRBV21-1 has pseudogene status. CDR3 length: 13 amino acids. This chain's CDR3 is CASSGTGMREQYF. DNA of the CDR3: TGTGCCAGCTCCGGGACAGGGATGAGAGAGCAGTACTTC.

The rearrangement uses TRBV2 and TRBJ1-2, with D unresolved. Trimming cost V 6 bases and J 0 bases, with 5 bases left between them. This CDR3 is 12 amino acids long. Germline lookup yields CDR1 SNHLY and CDR2 FYNNEI. As DNA, the CDR3 is TGTGCCAGCAGAGTCGCTAACTATGGCTACACCTTC. This codes for CASRVANYGYTF.